Reported below is one T cell receptor beta chain. This clone's antigen is unknown. Base qualities are not provided; no much larger clone lies one nucleotide away. From a lookup of the germline V gene (reference sequence), CDR1 and CDR2 are SEHNR and FQNEAQ. V lost 5 bases and J lost 0 bases; the stretch between them is 16 bases long. The CDR3 covers 16 residues, taking in both the cysteine and the phenylalanine. This entry keeps only the CDR3 DNA: 48 bases, framed from base 1. The data were obtained in a study of blood T cell repertoires in COVID-19 (dated by TCRdb to the early 2020s). Concerning the study at large: The collaborator samples originated in the United States, Italy and Spain and spanned the acute and convalescent phases of COVID-19. The prospective study material was composed of cDNA or gDNA derived from T cells, B-cell-depleted T cells, or PBMCs. Sample metadata almost always included a de-identified subject ID, COVID-19 status, age in years and sex. A freely available public database, intended as a resource for researchers studying the immune response to SARS-CoV-2, is where the repertoires were released. Deeply sampled blood TCRbeta repertoires from subjects exposed to, actively infected with, or recovered from COVID-19 were included in the dataset. The samples were drawn from the first 160 participants of the ongoing ImmuneRACE study and from 1,254 subjects provided by 6 global collaborators. Where HLA class I and class II types were available, the types were taken from metadata supplied by the sample provider, not from assay-based typing.

TCRbeta CDR3 regions were amplified from genomic DNA by means of the immunoSEQ Assay, a bias-controlled multiplex PCR. In the source study's methods: The number of nucleated cells in each sample was estimated by amplification of reference gene primers within the assay. Sequence reads were collapsed and filtered to measure the absolute abundance of every unique TCRbeta CDR3 rearrangement. For each sample, productive Simpson clonality was calculated by taking the square root of Simpson's diversity index across productive rearrangements. TCRdb retrieved this table from immuneACCESS and kept in-frame rearrangements only. Not all clones are present; in checked studies, unresolved V genes account for under half, and no reason is known for the remainder. For V, J and clone size, that table is used; D and trimming come from the DNA. This sample lists about 310,000 clones; about 91% were detected once. The ten most abundant clones make up 9.5% of the sample.

The research as a whole found: The quantity of clinical and demographic metadata differed by source and by participant and was supplied without curation.

In the prospective study, participants were roughly 18 to 95 years old, resided in about two dozen geographic areas of the United States, and were enrolled through a virtual design. Cohort assignment in the prospective study relied on participant-reported clinical history from a screening survey and a study questionnaire. Recovered participants in ImmuneRACE Cohort 3 were defined as having two consecutive negative NP/OP PCR tests, clearance from a healthcare professional, or resolution of symptoms. In the prospective study, mobile phlebotomists collected whole blood, serum and a nasopharyngeal or oropharyngeal swab from each participant. Participants in the prospective study had the option to provide additional blood draws and questionnaires over a roughly two-month period. Blood samples from the prospective study were shipped frozen or at room temperature prior to DNA extraction.

The sequence derives from a woman in her thirties or forties who had recovered from COVID-19. Sequences were obtained from PBMCs or T cells enriched from blood (not recorded which). The receptor chain draws on TRBV7-9 and TRBJ1-2, with the D gene call left open. The CDR3 region reads CASSNGVHLANYGYTF. The base sequence is TGTGCCAGCAGCAACGGGGTCCACTTAGCTAACTATGGCTACACCTTC.